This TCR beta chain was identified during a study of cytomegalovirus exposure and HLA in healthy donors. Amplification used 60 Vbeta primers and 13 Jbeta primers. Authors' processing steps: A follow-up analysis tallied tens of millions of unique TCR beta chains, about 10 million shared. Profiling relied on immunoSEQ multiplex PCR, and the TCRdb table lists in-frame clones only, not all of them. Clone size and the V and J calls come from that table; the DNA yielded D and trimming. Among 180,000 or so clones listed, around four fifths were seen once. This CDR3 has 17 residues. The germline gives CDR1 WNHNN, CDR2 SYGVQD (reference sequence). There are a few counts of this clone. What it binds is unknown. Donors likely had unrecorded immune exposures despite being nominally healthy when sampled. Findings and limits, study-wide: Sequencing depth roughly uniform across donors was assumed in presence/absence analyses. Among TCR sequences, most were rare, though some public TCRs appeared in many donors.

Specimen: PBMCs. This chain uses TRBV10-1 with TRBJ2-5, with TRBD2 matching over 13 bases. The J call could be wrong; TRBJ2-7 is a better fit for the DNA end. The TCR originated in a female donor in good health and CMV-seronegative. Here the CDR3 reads CASSESRGLAGWNEQYF. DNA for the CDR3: TGCGCCAGCAGTGAGTCGCGGGGACTAGCGGGATGGAACGAGCAGTACTTC.